The source of this TCR beta chain is a study of CD8+ T cells in alopecia areata. Points from the study as a whole: Clonality exceeded that of normal scalp in lesional scalp, most notably in alopecia totalis/universalis. It was less clear whether patients shared TCRs than it was in mice, possibly because of HLA.

Notes on this clone: Antigen: not known.

The authors extracted RNA and reverse transcribed it into cDNA as the sequencing template. Measured with immunoSEQ multiplex PCR; TCRdb has only the in-frame clones, and not every one. This table has 150,000 or so clones, about 87% appearing once. This TCR was recovered from a human donor with alopecia areata. The specimen was CD8+ T cells sorted from blood, collected at week 0.

This CDR3 reads CASKILRDRGRGEQYF. The CDR3 coding sequence is TGTGCCAGCAAAATACTCCGGGACAGGGGCCGCGGTGAGCAGTACTTC. V gene TRBV7-9 combines with J gene TRBJ2-7; the match to TRBD1 covers 10 bases. Germline CDR1 is SEHNR and CDR2 is FQNEAQ (reference sequence). The CDR3 runs to 16 residues. V gave up 7 bases and J gave up 7 bases; unmatched junction bases: 16.